What follows describes a single T cell receptor (beta chain). Antigen unknown. The sample originates from a study of T cell responses to AZD1222 COVID-19 vaccine. General study findings and limits: Baseline serology detected seropositivity in only six AZD1222 recipients. None of the repertoires were sampled until the peak T cell response had passed.

CDR1 is SGHRS, CDR2 YFSETQ, per germline. V was shortened by 2 bases and J by 4 bases, with 12 bases between the two germline ends. The CDR3 is made up of 14 amino acids. Measured with immunoSEQ multiplex PCR; TCRdb has only the in-frame clones, and not every one. The repertoire holds about 83,000 clones, with more than 80% as singletons. This specimen was peripheral blood, taken on day 0 of AZD1222 vaccination. J is TRBJ2-5 and V is TRBV5-1, with D perhaps given as TRBD1 or TRBD2 (5 bases each). The TCR was taken from an adult in good health. In DNA, the CDR3 is TGCGCCAGCAGCTTCCAGGGTGGACTAGAGACCCAGTACTTC. It is translated as CASSFQGGLETQYF.